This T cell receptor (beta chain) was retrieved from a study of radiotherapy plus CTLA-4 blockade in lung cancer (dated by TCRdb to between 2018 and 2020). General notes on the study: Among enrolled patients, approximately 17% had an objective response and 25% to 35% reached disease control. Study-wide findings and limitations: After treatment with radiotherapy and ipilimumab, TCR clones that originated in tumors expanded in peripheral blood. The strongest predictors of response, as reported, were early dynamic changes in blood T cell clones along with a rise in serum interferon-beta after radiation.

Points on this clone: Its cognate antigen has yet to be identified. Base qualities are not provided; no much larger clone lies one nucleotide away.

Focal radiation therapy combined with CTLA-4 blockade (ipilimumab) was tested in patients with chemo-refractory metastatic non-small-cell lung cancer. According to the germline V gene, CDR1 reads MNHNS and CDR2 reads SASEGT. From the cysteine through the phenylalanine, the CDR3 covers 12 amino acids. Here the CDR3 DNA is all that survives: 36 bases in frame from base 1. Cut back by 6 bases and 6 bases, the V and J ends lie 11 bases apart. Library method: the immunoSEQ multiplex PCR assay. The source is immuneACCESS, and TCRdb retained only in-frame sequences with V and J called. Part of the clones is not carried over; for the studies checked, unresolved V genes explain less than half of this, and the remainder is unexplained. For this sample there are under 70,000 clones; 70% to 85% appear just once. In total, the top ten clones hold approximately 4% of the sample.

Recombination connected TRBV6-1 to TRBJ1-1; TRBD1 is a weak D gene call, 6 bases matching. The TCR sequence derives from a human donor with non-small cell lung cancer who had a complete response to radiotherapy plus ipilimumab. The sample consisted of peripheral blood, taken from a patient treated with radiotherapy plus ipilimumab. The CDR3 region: CASRERGSEAFF. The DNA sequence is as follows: TGTGCCAGCAGGGAAAGGGGGTCTGAAGCTTTCTTT.